This is a list of T cell receptor beta chains from one sample in a study of CD8 T cells in ankylosing spondylitis. TCRdb recomputed calls from the 5' RACE reads with MiXCR, one row per CDR3 protein. The sample records roughly 300,000 distinct CDR3 sequences, 6.5% to 10% being singletons. The sample comprised blood, either unsorted or a sorted T cell fraction (not recorded which). Source of these receptors: a male donor with ankylosing spondylitis. The CDR3 runs from the conserved cysteine through the conserved F or W. Fields, in order: D gene, V gene, clone size, J gene, CDR3 protein, CDR3 DNA. A D gene is named only where the DNA matches it firmly. A clone size is listed for some rows: how often the clone was seen (once, few, many), or a class if it is expanded.

>TRBD1|TRBV7-9|few|TRBJ1-2
CASSLLGQVVYGYTF
TGTGCCAGCAGCTTATTAGGACAGGTGGTCTATGGCTACACCTTC
>NA|TRBV9|NA|TRBJ2-5
CASTRRGEVQETQYF
TGTGCCTCCACGCGAAGGGGGGAGGTCCAAGAGACCCAGTACTTC
>NA|TRBV29-1|few|TRBJ2-6
CSVWTAGANVLTF
TGCAGCGTTTGGACAGCCGGGGCCAACGTCCTGACTTTC
>TRBD2|TRBV7-3|few|TRBJ2-2
CASSRTSGETGELFF
TGTGCCAGCAGCAGGACTAGCGGAGAAACCGGGGAGCTGTTTTTT
>NA|TRBV10-3|NA|TRBJ2-3
CAISEDVPTDTQYF
TGTGCCATCAGTGAGGACGTCCCCACAGATACGCAGTATTTT
>NA|TRBV5-1|NA|TRBJ2-3
CASSLVPLLGSTDTQYF
TGCGCCAGCAGCTTGGTCCCCCTCCTGGGATCCACAGATACGCAGTATTTT
>TRBD2|TRBV6-2/TRBV6-3|NA|TRBJ2-5
CASSYGTSGQETQYF
TGTGCCAGCAGTTACGGGACTAGCGGACAAGAGACCCAGTACTTC
>NA|TRBV4-1|NA|TRBJ1-1
CASSQAGSDTEAFF
TGCGCCAGCAGCCAGGCAGGGTCGGACACTGAAGCTTTCTTT
>NA|TRBV24-1|few|TRBJ2-5
CATSSGGQTRTQYF
TGTGCCACCAGCTCTGGGGGCCAAACACGGACCCAGTACTTC
>NA|TRBV7-9|many|TRBJ2-5
CASSIKETQYF
TGTGCCAGCAGCATTAAAGAGACCCAGTACTTC
>TRBD1|TRBV2|many|TRBJ1-5
CASRQGVGNQPQHF
TGTGCCAGCAGACAGGGGGTGGGCAATCAGCCCCAGCATTTT
>NA|TRBV15|many|TRBJ2-7
CATSRDLGVSEQYF
TGTGCCACCAGCAGAGACCTCGGGGTTAGCGAGCAGTACTTC
>NA|TRBV27|few|TRBJ2-7
CASSPAGNFEQYF
TGTGCCAGCAGCCCCGCGGGGAATTTCGAGCAGTACTTC
>TRBD2|TRBV20-1|NA|TRBJ2-2
CSALRPAGTSGRANTGELFF
TGCAGTGCTCTCCGGCCTGCCGGGACTAGCGGGAGGGCGAACACCGGGGAGCTGTTTTTT
>NA|TRBV5-6|NA|TRBJ2-1
CASSTLSGDTNEQFF
TGTGCCAGCAGCACGCTCTCGGGGGACACCAATGAGCAGTTCTTC
>NA|TRBV6-6|few|TRBJ1-5
CASSYGGSQPQHF
TGTGCCAGCAGTTACGGGGGCAGTCAGCCCCAGCATTTT
>TRBD1|TRBV6-2/TRBV6-3|many|TRBJ2-7
CASNNGDRGLYEQYF
TGTGCCAGCAACAACGGGGACAGGGGGCTATACGAGCAGTACTTC
>NA|TRBV29-1|few|TRBJ1-1
CSVDRAGMNTEAFF
TGCAGCGTTGATAGGGCGGGGATGAACACTGAAGCTTTCTTT
>NA|TRBV20-1|NA|TRBJ1-1
CSALGEAPQGTEAFF
TGCAGTGCTCTGGGGGAGGCACCCCAAGGAACTGAAGCTTTCTTT
>NA|TRBV11-3|NA|TRBJ2-5
CASSSHETQYF
TGTGCCAGCAGCTCCCATGAGACCCAGTACTTC
>NA|TRBV24-1|many|TRBJ2-1
CATSDFGFSYNEQFF
TGTGCCACCAGTGATTTCGGGTTCTCCTACAATGAGCAGTTCTTC
>NA|TRBV7-8|NA|TRBJ2-1
CASSFERSYNEQFF
TGTGCCAGCAGCTTCGAGAGGAGCTACAATGAGCAGTTCTTC
>NA|TRBV7-2|few|TRBJ2-3
CASRRRDPSTDTQYF
TGTGCCAGCAGGCGACGGGACCCTAGCACAGATACGCAGTATTTT
>TRBD2|TRBV7-6|NA|TRBJ2-1
CASSFGGRALYNEQFF
TGTGCCAGCAGCTTCGGGGGGAGGGCCTTATACAATGAGCAGTTCTTC
>NA|TRBV7-2|NA|TRBJ1-5
CASSNRNQPQHF
TGTGCCAGCAGCAACCGGAATCAGCCCCAGCATTTT
>TRBD1|TRBV7-9|many|TRBJ2-3
CASSSGDRTTDTQYF
TGTGCCAGCAGCTCAGGGGACAGAACAACAGATACGCAGTATTTT